This TCR beta chain was documented in a study of beta chain features in type 1 diabetes. Donors contributed one heparinised blood draw apiece, averaging about 116 mL. CD4+ naive, central memory, regulatory and stem cell-like memory cells were sorted via CD45RO/CCR7/CD25/CD127/CD95/CD27. The sequenced template was cDNA made from the entire isolated RNA. TCRdb keeps only in-frame clones here, not all; method: immunoSEQ multiplex PCR. This table has about 240,000 clones, approximately 15% appearing once. This clone has more than one count but fewer than ten. Its target is not known. General observations from the study: Type 1 diabetes patients showed fewer insertions and more deletions at VDJ junctions. Across all four CD4+ subsets, people with type 1 diabetes showed modestly shorter TCRB CDR3s. Relative to healthy donors, patients appeared to have naive, central memory and Treg TCRB repertoires that were more similar.

Sequencing was done on a sample of naive CD4+ T cells from blood. The receptor was derived from a man under 40 with type 1 diabetes.

CDR3 sequence reads: CASSSSRGGTGNEQFF. In DNA, the CDR3 is TGTGCCAGCAGCTCTTCGCGGGGGGGTACGGGTAATGAGCAGTTCTTC. The J gene is TRBJ2-1, the V gene TRBV5-4; 9 nucleotides align to TRBD2. The CDR3 covers 16 residues. V was pared by 3 bases and J by 7 bases, with 11 bases of the junction left unmatched. Per germline, CDR1 SGHNT and CDR2 YYREEE (reference sequence). Looking up the rest from reference TRBV5-4 and TRBJ2-1 gives the full variable domain: ETGVTQSPTHLIKTRGQQVTLRCSSQSGHNTVSWYQQALGQGPQFIFQYYREEENGRGNFPPRFSGLQFPNYSSELNVNALELDDSALYLCASSSSRGGTGNEQFFGPGTRLTVL.